A single sample is the source of the 26 T cell receptor beta chains below, sequenced in a study of blood T cell repertoires in COVID-19. Measured with immunoSEQ multiplex PCR; TCRdb has only the in-frame clones, and not every one. The data contain around 240,000 clones, roughly 86% of them seen just once; the ten biggest clones take up approximately 2.1%. The sequenced sample was PBMCs or T cells enriched from blood (not recorded which). These receptor sequences come from a woman between 45 and 60 years old who had recovered from COVID-19.

The rearrangement joins TRBV5-1 to TRBJ2-5; D is unclear. Per the germline V gene, CDR1 is SGHRS and CDR2 is YFSETQ. Trimming removed 1 base at V and 6 bases at J, with 4 bases between. The CDR3 spans 11 residues. The CDR3 DNA is TGCGCCAGCAGCTTGACACAGACCCAGTACTTC. It yields the protein CASSLTQTQYF.

J is TRBJ2-1 and V is TRBV5-4; 9 bases are a match to TRBD2. V lost 4 bases to trimming and J lost 5 bases; unmatched junction nucleotides: 7. The CDR3 is 15 amino acids. The germline gives CDR1 SGHNT, CDR2 YYREEE (reference sequence). CDR3 in amino acids: CASSLREGLHNEQFF. The DNA of the CDR3 is TGTGCCAGCAGCCTGCGGGAGGGCCTCCACAATGAGCAGTTCTTC.

The V call is TRBV9, the J call TRBJ1-6, with TRBD1 matching 12 bases. The V gene end was trimmed by 3 bases and the J gene end by 14 bases; junction bases not matched to a gene: 9. CDR3 size: 15 residues. The germline gives CDR1 SGDLS, CDR2 YYNGEE. The CDR3 reads CASSAGDRGRRALHF. Written as DNA, the CDR3 is TGTGCCAGCAGCGCCGGGGACAGGGGGCGGCGGGCCCTCCACTTT.

This clone was seen a handful of times. The chain joins TRBV30 to TRBJ1-3, with 7 bases identical to TRBD1. The V segment lost 2 bases and the J segment 0 bases; nucleotides outside the gene matches: 7. CDR1 is GTSNPN, CDR2 SVGIG, per germline (reference sequence). The CDR3 has 16 residues. The CDR3 bases are TGTGCCTGGAGTCATTCAGGGGGGAGCTCTGGAAACACCATATATTTT. This encodes CAWSHSGGSSGNTIYF.

In DNA form, the CDR3 reads TGCGCCAGCAGCCCGGGACAGGGGAGCCATGGCTACACCTTC. Translating it yields CASSPGQGSHGYTF. The chain combines TRBV4-3 with TRBJ1-2, with TRBD1 identical over 10 bases. The germline CDR1 and CDR2 sequences are LGHNA and YSLEER. Trimming removed 4 bases from V and 6 bases from J; junction bases left unmatched: 5. The CDR3 consists of 14 residues.

This chain uses TRBV5-3 with TRBJ1-5; D is perhaps TRBD1 (6 bases). TRBV5-3 is filed as an ORF, its function uncertain. The length of the CDR3 is 15 residues. V was clipped by 5 bases and J by 0 bases, with 12 bases between them. CDR3 sequence reads: CARSFEGDSNQPQHF. CDR3 in DNA: TGTGCCAGAAGTTTCGAGGGGGATAGCAATCAGCCCCAGCATTTT.

The rearrangement links TRBV7-2 to TRBJ1-2; weak D call: TRBD1 (5 bases). Germline V gene sequence: CDR1 SGHTA, CDR2 FQGNSA. The V end lost 5 bases, the J end lost 3 bases, and 16 bases lay between the germline ends. This CDR3 contains 15 residues. The CDR3 spells CASSALGAGDYGYTF. For the CDR3, the DNA is TGTGCCAGCAGCGCCTTAGGGGCTGGGGACTATGGCTACACCTTC. The entire variable domain, with the rest obtained from reference TRBV7-2 and TRBJ1-2, is as follows: GAGVSQSPSNKVTEKGKDVELRCDPISGHTALYWYRQSLGQGLEFLIYFQGNSAPDKSGLPSDRFSAERTGGSVSTLTIQRTQQEDSAVYLCASSALGAGDYGYTFGSGTRLTVV.

The V gene is TRBV4-2, the J gene TRBJ2-1; 7 nucleotides agree with TRBD2. With 0 bases clipped from V and 0 bases from J, the junction kept 5 bases outside the gene matches. Germline assignment: CDR1 LGHNA and CDR2 YNFKEQ. The CDR3 runs to 17 residues. The CDR3 bases are TGTGCCAGCAGCCAAGACGCGCGCGGGGGCTCCTACAATGAGCAGTTCTTC. Encoded protein: CASSQDARGGSYNEQFF.

In DNA form, the CDR3 reads TGTGCCAGCAGCCTCCGGGACAGGGCGGCTTTCTTT. Its translation is CASSLRDRAAFF. The chain joins TRBV3-1 (or the pseudogene TRBV3-2) to TRBJ1-1; TRBD1 matches at 9 bases. Germline lookup yields CDR1 LGHDT and CDR2 YNNKEL (reference sequence). Trimming cost V 4 bases and J 11 bases; bases outside gene matches: 5. The CDR3 spans 12 residues.

This chain joins TRBV19 and TRBJ2-5; TRBD1 matches at 9 bases. Germline trimming cut 5 bases from V and 6 bases from J; bases unmatched to any gene: 7. The germline V gene encodes CDR1 LNHDA and CDR2 SQIVND (reference sequence). The CDR3 is 14 amino acids. The CDR3 loop is CASSPHRGRKTQYF. The DNA of the CDR3 is TGTGCCAGTAGTCCGCACAGGGGGCGAAAGACCCAGTACTTC.

CDR3 protein: CASSPIHQGSNEKLFF. CDR3 nucleotide sequence: TGTGCCAGCTCACCCATTCATCAGGGATCTAATGAAAAACTGTTTTTT. The J gene is TRBJ1-4, the V gene TRBV18; a possible D gene is TRBD1 (5 bases). The germline V and J ends were trimmed by 3 bases and 3 bases, with 14 bases remaining between them. The germline gives CDR1 KGHSH, CDR2 LQKENI. The CDR3 extends over 16 amino acids. The variable domain in full, completed from reference TRBV18 and TRBJ1-4, reads NAGVMQNPRHLVRRRGQEARLRCSPMKGHSHVYWYRQLPEEGLKFMVYLQKENIIDESGMPKERFSAEFPKEGPSILRIQQVVRGDSAAYFCASSPIHQGSNEKLFFGSGTQLSVL.

This chain links TRBV27 with TRBJ2-1, with D perhaps matching TRBD2 (5 bases). Trimming took off 7 bases at V and 10 bases at J, with 11 bases between the two ends. The CDR3 spans 11 residues. Germline values: CDR1 MNHEY, CDR2 SMNVEV (reference sequence). CDR3 in amino acids: CASMGVREQFF. The CDR3 DNA sequence: TGTGCCAGCATGGGAGTCCGAGAGCAGTTCTTC.

The V and J genes are TRBV20-1 and TRBJ1-1; D unresolved. Between the trimmed V and J ends, which lost 2 bases and 1 base, there was a span of 2 bases. The germline CDR1 and CDR2 sequences are DFQATT and SNEGSKA (reference sequence). CDR3 length: 11 residues. Here the CDR3 reads CSARQNTEAFF. The DNA for the CDR3 is TGCAGTGCTAGACAGAACACTGAAGCTTTCTTT.

The V gene is TRBV5-1, the J gene TRBJ1-6, with 7 positions matching TRBD1. Germline CDR1 and CDR2: SGHRS and YFSETQ. The CDR3 runs to 16 residues. V was pared by 2 bases and J by 7 bases, with 9 bases of the junction left unmatched. The CDR3 loop is CASSFRSDRLNSPLHF. CDR3 nucleotides: TGCGCCAGCAGCTTTCGCTCGGACAGGCTAAATTCACCCCTCCACTTT.

V gene TRBV6-1 combines with J gene TRBJ2-7; D might be TRBD2 (5 bases). CDR1 is MNHNS, CDR2 SASEGT, per germline. The CDR3 has 19 residues. Trimming removed 7 bases from V and 2 bases from J, with 30 bases in between. The DNA for the CDR3 is TGTGCCAGCAATGATTGGAGATCGCGGGTAGCCGGGGATACCTACGAGCAGTACTTC. Protein product: CASNDWRSRVAGDTYEQYF.

The genes are TRBV27 and TRBJ1-1; 7 bases agree with TRBD1. The CDR3 covers 14 residues. Unmatched junction bases numbered 9, after V lost 6 bases and J lost 5 bases. Germline V lookup: CDR1 MNHEY, CDR2 SMNVEV (reference sequence). The CDR3 here is CASSSQGEETEAFF. The CDR3 DNA reads as TGTGCCAGCAGCTCCCAGGGGGAAGAAACTGAAGCTTTCTTT.

V gene TRBV7-2 combines with J gene TRBJ2-7; TRBD2 matches 13 bases. There are 18 residues in the CDR3. From germline, CDR1 is SGHTA and CDR2 FQGNSA. V shed 5 bases, J shed 5 bases, and the junction held 15 bases outside the gene matches. The CDR3 nucleotides read TGTGCCAGCAGCCCCAGACTAGCGGGAGGTTCAGGGGCTGACGAGCAGTACTTC. As protein: CASSPRLAGGSGADEQYF.

The V and J genes are TRBV19 and TRBJ1-1; no reliable D call. CDR1 LNHDA and CDR2 SQIVND come from the germline V gene (reference sequence). V gave up 3 bases and J gave up 4 bases, with 12 bases separating them. The CDR3 length is 14 residues. CDR3 DNA sequence: TGTGCCAGTAGTATCGCAGCCTCAGGCACTGAAGCTTTCTTT. As protein: CASSIAASGTEAFF.

V is TRBV4-1 and J is TRBJ2-3; D is perhaps TRBD2 (5 bases). The CDR3 runs to 15 residues. Between the trimmed V and J ends, which lost 3 bases and 5 bases, there was a span of 15 bases. Germline CDR1 and CDR2: MGHRA and YSYEKL. The CDR3 nucleotides read TGCGCCAGCAGCCAGTTACTAGTTACAAGAGATACGCAGTATTTT. Translating gives CASSQLLVTRDTQYF.

J is TRBJ2-2 and V is TRBV4-3; no definite D call. The V end was cut by 1 base, the J end by 3 bases, with 12 bases between. The CDR3 loop spans 16 amino acids. Germline loops: CDR1 LGHNA, CDR2 YSLEER. CDR3 sequence: CASSQVVVADTGELFF. The CDR3 DNA follows: TGCGCCAGCAGCCAAGTGGTAGTTGCTGACACCGGGGAGCTGTTTTTT.

The V and J genes are TRBV6-2 or TRBV6-3 and TRBJ2-4; a weak D match, TRBD1 (6 bases). CDR1 and CDR2 (germline): MNHEY, SVGEGT. The CDR3 totals 18 residues. Trimming removed 0 bases from V and 5 bases from J, with 20 bases in between. The CDR3 loop reads CASSYSLRWGLKENIQYF. CDR3 sequence (DNA): TGTGCCAGCAGTTACTCCCTCAGGTGGGGGCTAAAGGAAAACATTCAGTACTTC.

The chain carries TRBV9 and TRBJ2-1; 10 positions agree with TRBD1. Germline CDR1 reads SGDLS; CDR2 reads YYNGEE. The V segment lost 3 bases and the J segment 4 bases; nucleotides outside the gene matches: 10. The CDR3 contains 17 residues. CDR3 DNA sequence: TGTGCCAGCAGCGAGTACAGGGACAGGGGACCTTACAATGAGCAGTTCTTC. Residues: CASSEYRDRGPYNEQFF.

This chain uses TRBV7-6 with TRBJ2-3; 7 bases line up with TRBD2. Germline V lookup: CDR1 SGHVS, CDR2 FNYEAQ. Trimming removed 3 bases from V and 7 bases from J; junction bases left unmatched: 19. The CDR3 is made up of 18 amino acids. The CDR3 bases are TGTGCCAGCAGCTTCCCTAACAGGAGCGGGGACCCGGGGTATACGCAGTATTTT. This sequence encodes CASSFPNRSGDPGYTQYF. Full variable domain (remainder filled in from reference TRBV7-6 and TRBJ2-3): GAGVSQSPRYKVTKRGQDVALRCDPISGHVSLYWYRQALGQGPEFLTYFNYEAQQDKSGLPNDRFSAERPEGSISTLTIQRTEQRDSAMYRCASSFPNRSGDPGYTQYFGPGTRLTVL.

V and J are TRBV21-1 and TRBJ1-4; the D call of TRBD1 is as the table states it, not checked on the DNA. TRBV21-1 is an annotated pseudogene. This CDR3 has 13 residues. Written as DNA, the CDR3 is TGTGCCAGCAGTGACAGCAAGAATGAAAAACTGTTTTTT. Translation: CASSDSKNEKLFF.

The chain carries TRBV12-5 and TRBJ1-5, with D perhaps TRBD1 (5 bases). V lost 3 bases to trimming and J lost 2 bases, with 11 bases between them. Germline V CDR1 and CDR2: LGHNT, FRNRAP. This CDR3 is built from 15 residues. The CDR3 DNA sequence: TGTGCTAGTGGTTTTTGGGGGGGTGGCAATCAGCCCCAGCATTTT. Translating gives CASGFWGGGNQPQHF.

This clone turned up a few times. The gene calls are TRBV2 and TRBJ2-3; a possible D gene is TRBD1 (5 bases). Trimming shortened V by 6 bases and J by 2 bases, and 9 bases separated the two germline ends. CDR1 and CDR2 from the germline V gene are SNHLY and FYNNEI. The CDR3 contains 13 residues. The CDR3, as DNA: TGTGCCAGCAGGACAGAATACACAGATACGCAGTATTTT. Its protein is CASRTEYTDTQYF. The full variable domain, completed using reference TRBV2 and TRBJ2-3, is EPEVTQTPSHQVTQMGQEVILRCVPISNHLYFYWYRQILGQKVEFLVSFYNNEISEKSEIFDDQFSVERPDGSNFTLKIRSTKLEDSAMYFCASRTEYTDTQYFGPGTRLTVL.